A few counts support the clone carrying this T cell receptor beta chain. The data belong to a study of response to subunit inactivated influenza vaccine. MiXCR was run by TCRdb on the RT-PCR reads, yielding one entry per CDR3 protein. In the table there are about 800,000 distinct CDR3 sequences, 21% of which are singletons. The CDR3 contains 16 residues. V lost 5 bases and J lost 2; bases outside the gene matches: 5. CDR1 is SGHRS, CDR2 YFSETQ, per germline. The J gene is TRBJ2-2, the V gene TRBV5-1; 11 nucleotides align to TRBD2. The sequencing here drew on PBMCs from blood, taken around 5 days after vaccination. This TCR came from a man between 45 and 60 years old who received an inactivated influenza vaccine. The CDR3 bases are TGCGCCAGCAGGTCCGGACTAGCGGGCAACACCGGGGAGCTGTTTTTT. It translates to CASRSGLAGNTGELFF.